These 30 T cell receptor beta chains share one sample of origin, sequenced in a study of T cell responses to AZD1222 COVID-19 vaccine. The table came from immunoSEQ multiplex PCR; TCRdb's copy has only in-frame clones and leaves some out. The sample includes about 92,000 clones, 85% to 90% seen only once; the top ten take 10%. Here the sequenced sample was peripheral blood, taken on day 0 of AZD1222 vaccination. These receptors all come from an adult in good health.

The gene calls are TRBV30 and TRBJ1-1, with a possible D match to TRBD1 (6 bases). The CDR3 is made up of 14 amino acids. Germline V gene data show CDR1 as GTSNPN and CDR2 as SVGIG (reference sequence). The ends were cut back, 2 bases at V and 7 bases at J, with 17 bases in the middle. The CDR3 DNA is TGTGCCTGGAGTCCTCACCGACAGGTCTTTGAAGCTTTCTTT. As protein: CAWSPHRQVFEAFF.

The chain carries TRBV28 and TRBJ1-3; D is possibly TRBD1 (5 bases). Trimming removed 6 bases from V and 3 bases from J, with 15 bases in between. The CDR3 loop spans 15 amino acids. CDR1 and CDR2 (germline): MDHEN, SYDVKM. The CDR3 loop reads CASRIRRGFGNTIYF. For the CDR3, the DNA is TGTGCCAGCAGGATAAGGAGGGGATTTGGAAACACCATATATTTT.

The chain links TRBV15 to TRBJ2-7; perhaps TRBD1 as D (5 bases). The CDR3 loop spans 14 amino acids. V dropped 5 bases and J dropped 0 bases, with 11 bases sitting between them. The V gene's germline CDR1 is LNHNV and CDR2 YYDKDF (reference sequence). This chain's CDR3 is CATSSRVPSYEQYF. In DNA form, the CDR3 reads TGTGCCACCAGCTCCAGGGTCCCCTCCTACGAGCAGTACTTC.

This chain uses TRBV5-1 with TRBJ1-2, with 12 bases aligning to TRBD1. Looked up from germline, CDR1 is SGHRS and CDR2 is YFSETQ. The junction had 10 bases not matched to a gene; V was cut back by 3 bases and J by 7 bases. The length of the CDR3 is 16 residues. CDR3 in amino acids: CASSSTPGQGARGYTF. In nucleotides, the CDR3 is TGCGCCAGCAGCTCAACCCCGGGACAGGGGGCGCGTGGCTACACCTTC.

This rearrangement joins TRBV30 to TRBJ1-2; TRBD1 might be the D (6 bases). Trimming took off 6 bases at V and 4 bases at J, with 15 bases between the two ends. The CDR3 runs 13 residues. Germline CDR1 and CDR2: GTSNPN and SVGIG (reference sequence). The CDR3 bases are TGTGCCTGTAACTCCGGGACAAGCTATGGCTACACCTTC. Its translation: CACNSGTSYGYTF.

This sequence joins TRBV7-3 and TRBJ2-2, with 11 bases identical to TRBD2. Per the germline V gene, CDR1 is SGHTA and CDR2 is FQGTGA. The V and J ends lost 1 base and 4 bases, in that order; junction bases with no gene match: 5. This CDR3 comprises 17 residues. The CDR3 loop reads CASSLIAGGPVTGELFF. CDR3 coding DNA: TGTGCCAGCAGCTTAATAGCGGGAGGGCCGGTCACCGGGGAGCTGTTTTTT. The full variable domain, in which reference TRBV7-3 and TRBJ2-2 provide the parts outside the CDR3, is GAGVSQTPSNKVTEKGKYVELRCDPISGHTALYWYRQSLGQGPEFLIYFQGTGAADDSGLPNDRFFAVRPEGSVSTLKIQRTERGDSAVYLCASSLIAGGPVTGELFFGEGSRLTVL.

The chain uses TRBV15 and TRBJ1-2; the D is unclear. CDR3 length: 15 amino acids. Trimming took 0 bases from V and 7 from J, leaving 15 bases between them. Germline V gene data show CDR1 as LNHNV and CDR2 as YYDKDF (reference sequence). The CDR3 region is CATSRDTVGLSGYTF. The CDR3 DNA reads TGTGCCACCAGCAGAGATACGGTCGGTCTTAGTGGCTACACCTTC.

This chain links TRBV5-6 with TRBJ2-1; D remains ambiguous. Germline values: CDR1 SGHDT, CDR2 YYEEEE. There are 11 residues in the CDR3. Trimming left V 3 bases short and J 9 bases short, with 7 bases between. The CDR3 DNA follows: TGTGCCAGCAGCTCCTGGGGTGAGCAGTTCTTC. Residues: CASSSWGEQFF.

The CDR3, as DNA: TGCGCCAGCAGCCTAGGACAGGGTTGGAACACTGAAGCTTTCTTT. This codes for CASSLGQGWNTEAFF. The V call is TRBV5-1, the J call TRBJ1-1; 8 bases match TRBD1. Germline lookup yields CDR1 SGHRS and CDR2 YFSETQ. The CDR3 totals 15 residues. V was pared by 4 bases and J by 1 base, with 6 bases of the junction left unmatched.

This chain joins TRBV23-1 and TRBJ2-5, with a tentative D call TRBD2 (5 bases). TRBV23-1 is classed as an ORF, of uncertain function. V was cut by 7 bases and J by 0 bases, with 12 bases left in between. The CDR3 runs to 14 residues. DNA for the CDR3: TGCGCCAGCATACGGACTCTGTACCAAGAGACCCAGTACTTC. Its protein is CASIRTLYQETQYF.

V is TRBV9 and J is TRBJ2-7; D could derive from TRBD1 or TRBD2 (5 bases each). The CDR3 spans 14 residues. The germline V and J ends were trimmed by 4 bases and 0 bases, with 11 bases remaining between them. CDR1 is SGDLS and CDR2 is YYNGEE in the germline V gene. This CDR3 reads CASSPRGGSYEQYF. The CDR3 DNA reads as TGTGCCAGCAGCCCCCGGGGCGGCTCCTACGAGCAGTACTTC.

This chain connects TRBV6-2 or TRBV6-3 to TRBJ2-1; 9 positions match TRBD2. This CDR3 spans 14 amino acids. Trimming removed 6 bases from V and 7 bases from J; junction bases left unmatched: 7. Germline V gives CDR1 MNHEY, CDR2 SVGEGT. This CDR3 reads CASSSGTSWNEQFF. The CDR3 bases are TGTGCCAGCAGCTCCGGGACTAGCTGGAATGAGCAGTTCTTC.

This sequence joins TRBV11-2 and TRBJ2-7, with D possibly being TRBD2 (6 bases). The CDR3 is 15 residues long. The germline V gene encodes CDR1 SGHAT and CDR2 FQNNGV. V was pared by 5 bases and J by 2 bases, with 16 bases between. DNA for the CDR3: TGTGCCAGCAGCCCTCGGACTACCACTGCCTACGAGCAGTACTTC. Amino acid sequence: CASSPRTTTAYEQYF.

The rearrangement links TRBV6-6 to TRBJ2-2; 8 bases are a match to TRBD1. From germline, CDR1 is MNHNY and CDR2 SVGAGI (reference sequence). V lost 3 bases and J lost 4; bases outside the gene matches: 4. The CDR3 has 15 amino acids. CDR3 coding DNA: TGTGCCAGCAGTTATGACAGGGGAGTCACCGGGGAGCTGTTTTTT. It codes for CASSYDRGVTGELFF.

This chain connects TRBV5-4 to TRBJ1-2; 7 nucleotides line up with TRBD1. Germline trimming cut 0 bases from V and 8 bases from J; bases unmatched to any gene: 7. From germline, CDR1 is SGHNT and CDR2 YYREEE (reference sequence). CDR3 length equals 14 residues. The CDR3 DNA is TGTGCCAGCAGCTTGGGACAGGGCCAGGGGGGCTACACCTTC. Amino acid sequence: CASSLGQGQGGYTF.

This clone was observed a single time. V is TRBV7-2 and J is TRBJ2-7; D call uncertain. CDR1 and CDR2 from the germline V gene are SGHTA and FQGNSA. The CDR3 sequence is 12 residues long. V was cut by 1 base and J by 3 bases, with 4 bases left in between. As DNA, the CDR3 is TGTGCCAGCAGCTTAGATCACTACGAGCAGTACTTC. Protein sequence: CASSLDHYEQYF.

The chain couples TRBV18 to TRBJ2-5; maybe TRBD2 (5 bases). The CDR3 totals 14 residues. Trimming took off 2 bases at V and 5 bases at J, with 12 bases between the two ends. Germline V gene data show CDR1 as KGHSH and CDR2 as LQKENI. The CDR3 bases are TGTGCCAGCTCACCATCCGAGGGCCCCGAGACCCAGTACTTC. It specifies CASSPSEGPETQYF.

The CDR3 nucleotides are TGTGCCAGTAGTATGGGGAGCGGCGAGCAGTACTTC. This translates into CASSMGSGEQYF. The chain has TRBV19 and TRBJ2-7; tentative D call: TRBD2 (5 bases). V was pared by 3 bases and J by 6 bases, with 9 bases between. The germline CDR1 and CDR2 sequences are LNHDA and SQIVND (reference sequence). CDR3 length equals 12 residues.

The CDR3 sequence is CASSLENRGGTDTQYF. The CDR3 DNA reads TGCGCCAGCAGCTTGGAAAACAGGGGGGGCACAGATACGCAGTATTTT. The V and J genes are TRBV5-1 and TRBJ2-3; 8 bases map to TRBD1. Germline V lookup: CDR1 SGHRS, CDR2 YFSETQ. V was pared by 0 bases and J by 1 base, with 4 bases of the junction left unmatched. The CDR3 extends over 16 amino acids. Variable domain in full (rest from reference TRBV5-1 and TRBJ2-3): KAGVTQTPRYLIKTRGQQVTLSCSPISGHRSVSWYQQTPGQGLQFLFEYFSETQRNKGNFPGRFSGRQFSNSRSEMNVSTLELGDSALYLCASSLENRGGTDTQYFGPGTRLTVL.

V gene TRBV6-5 combines with J gene TRBJ2-5, with D uncertain. V lost 4 bases to trimming and J lost 4 bases, with 4 bases between them. The CDR3 covers 11 residues. The germline CDR1 and CDR2 sequences are MNHEY and SVGAGI. CDR3: CASSSGETQYF. The CDR3 region has the DNA TGTGCCAGCAGTTCGGGAGAGACCCAGTACTTC.

This clone came up a few times. The chain combines TRBV27 with TRBJ1-6; D might be TRBD1 (6 bases). CDR1 is MNHEY, CDR2 SMNVEV, per germline (reference sequence). This CDR3 contains 15 residues. The germline V and J ends were trimmed by 2 bases and 5 bases, with 10 bases remaining between them. The CDR3 loop reads CASSLPGGHNSPLHF. The CDR3 DNA follows: TGTGCCAGCAGTTTACCCGGGGGGCATAATTCACCCCTCCACTTT.

This chain uses TRBV5-4 with TRBJ2-7, with 9 bases lining up with TRBD2. Trimming removed 2 bases from V and 4 bases from J; junction bases left unmatched: 7. CDR1 is SGHNT and CDR2 is YYREEE in the germline V gene (reference sequence). The CDR3 loop spans 15 amino acids. CDR3 protein: CASSLRSSGIYEQYF. The CDR3 DNA sequence: TGTGCCAGCAGCTTAAGGTCTAGCGGGATATACGAGCAGTACTTC.

This chain uses TRBV20-1 with TRBJ2-3, with D perhaps TRBD2 (5 bases). This CDR3 contains 11 residues. Germline V gene sequence: CDR1 DFQATT, CDR2 SNEGSKA (reference sequence). Trimming shortened V by 6 bases and J by 6 bases, and 10 bases separated the two germline ends. The DNA for the CDR3 is TGCAGTGCCCCCCGAGGGGATACGCAGTATTTT. This sequence encodes CSAPRGDTQYF.

This clone was observed a handful of times. The chain is built from TRBV28 and TRBJ1-1; TRBD1 matches 7 bases. V lost 4 bases and J lost 0; bases outside the gene matches: 8. The CDR3 consists of 16 residues. The germline V gene encodes CDR1 MDHEN and CDR2 SYDVKM. Here the CDR3 reads CASSSYRGPVNTEAFF. In DNA form, the CDR3 reads TGTGCCAGCAGTTCTTACAGGGGACCCGTGAACACTGAAGCTTTCTTT.

V usage is TRBV29-1 and J usage is TRBJ2-3; TRBD1 matches at 7 bases. After removal of 4 bases from V and 0 bases from J, the junction contained 4 bases not matched to a gene. CDR3 size: 14 residues. Per germline, CDR1 SQVTM and CDR2 ANQGSEA. The CDR3 loop reads CSVVQGSSTDTQYF. CDR3 in DNA: TGCAGCGTTGTACAGGGGTCTAGCACAGATACGCAGTATTTT.

The CDR3 coding sequence is TGTGCCAGTAGCAGCCGGGACAGGTACAATGAGCAGTTCTTC. Encoded protein: CASSSRDRYNEQFF. The V call is TRBV19, the J call TRBJ2-1, with 8 positions matching TRBD1. V lost 6 bases, J lost 4 bases, and 5 bases stayed unmatched. Germline V lookup: CDR1 LNHDA, CDR2 SQIVND (reference sequence). The CDR3 contains 14 residues.

This clone was seen a few times. The J gene is TRBJ2-2, the V gene TRBV2; TRBD2 matches 7 bases. Germline V lookup: CDR1 SNHLY, CDR2 FYNNEI. CDR3 size: 13 residues. Trimming at V came to 6 bases and at J to 7 bases, leaving 5 bases not matched to a gene. Written as DNA, the CDR3 is TGTGCCAGCAGGATAGCGGGCGGCGGGGAGCTGTTTTTT. This codes for CASRIAGGGELFF.

V and J are TRBV7-9 and TRBJ1-1; possibly TRBD1 for D (5 bases). The V gene's germline CDR1 is SEHNR and CDR2 FQNEAQ (reference sequence). V lost 3 bases to trimming and J lost 1 base, with 18 bases between them. The CDR3 extends over 17 amino acids. The CDR3 DNA is TGTGCCAGCAGCTTGTCAAAGTTACAGGCAAAGAACACTGAAGCTTTCTTT. This codes for CASSLSKLQAKNTEAFF.

This rearrangement joins TRBV4-2 to TRBJ2-7; 11 bases are shared with TRBD1. Unmatched junction bases numbered 11, after V lost 7 bases and J lost 6 bases. Germline-derived CDR1 and CDR2 are LGHNA and YNFKEQ. The CDR3 runs to 15 residues. CDR3 in DNA: TGTGCCAGCAATACGGGGGACAGGGGGATCCGCGAGCAGTACTTC. Amino acid sequence: CASNTGDRGIREQYF.

The gene calls are TRBV27 and TRBJ2-7, with D perhaps TRBD1 (6 bases). The V and J ends lost 6 bases and 5 bases respectively, with 14 bases between them. CDR3 size: 13 residues. Germline CDR1 is MNHEY and CDR2 is SMNVEV (reference sequence). CDR3 sequence: CASRGAVVHEQYF. The CDR3 nucleotides read TGTGCCAGCAGGGGGGCAGTTGTCCACGAGCAGTACTTC.